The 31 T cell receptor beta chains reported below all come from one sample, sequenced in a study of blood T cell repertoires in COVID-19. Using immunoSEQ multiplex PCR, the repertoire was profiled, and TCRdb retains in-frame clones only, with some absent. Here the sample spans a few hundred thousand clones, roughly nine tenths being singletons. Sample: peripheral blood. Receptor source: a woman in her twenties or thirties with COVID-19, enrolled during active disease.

The chain's CDR3 is CASSLVPLELGYTF. The CDR3 nucleotides are TGTGCCAGCAGTTTGGTCCCCCTGGAGCTTGGCTACACCTTC. The rearrangement joins TRBV28 to TRBJ1-2; no reliable D call. The CDR3 extends over 14 amino acids. Germline assignment: CDR1 MDHEN and CDR2 SYDVKM. The V gene lost 3 bases and the J gene lost 7 bases, with 15 bases spanning the gap.

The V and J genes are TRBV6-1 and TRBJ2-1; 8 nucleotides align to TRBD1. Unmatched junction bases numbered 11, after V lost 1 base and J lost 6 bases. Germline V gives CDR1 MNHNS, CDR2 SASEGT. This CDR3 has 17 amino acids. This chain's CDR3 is CASSEDQGAMVGNEQFF. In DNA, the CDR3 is TGTGCCAGCAGTGAAGATCAGGGGGCGATGGTCGGCAATGAGCAGTTCTTC.

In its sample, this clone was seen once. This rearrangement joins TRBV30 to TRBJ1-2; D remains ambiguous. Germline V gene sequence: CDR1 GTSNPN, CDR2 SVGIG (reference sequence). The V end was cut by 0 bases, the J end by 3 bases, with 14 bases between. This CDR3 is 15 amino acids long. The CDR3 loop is CAWSVLSRDHYGYTF. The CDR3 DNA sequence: TGTGCCTGGAGTGTACTCAGTCGGGATCACTATGGCTACACCTTC. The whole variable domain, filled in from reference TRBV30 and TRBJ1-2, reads SQTIHQWPATLVQPVGSPLSLECTVEGTSNPNLYWYRQAAGRGLQLLFYSVGIGQISSEVPQNLSASRPQDRQFILSSKKLLLSDSGFYLCAWSVLSRDHYGYTFGSGTRLTVV.

CDR3 amino acids: CASSQDFGQGRTEQFF. The DNA of the CDR3 is TGTGCCAGCAGCCAAGATTTTGGACAGGGTCGTACTGAGCAGTTCTTC. V gene TRBV14 combines with J gene TRBJ2-1; 8 bases fit TRBD1. CDR3 length: 16 residues. The J segment lost 9 bases and the V segment lost 0 bases, leaving 10 bases of the junction unmatched. CDR1 SGHDN and CDR2 FVKESK come from the germline V gene.

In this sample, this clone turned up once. The CDR3 here is CASSESGLHDTQYF. CDR3 bases: TGTGCCAGCAGCGAAAGCGGGTTGCATGATACGCAGTATTTT. The J gene is TRBJ2-3, the V gene TRBV7-9; a possible D gene is TRBD2 (6 bases). V was cut by 5 bases and J by 6 bases, with 15 bases left in between. This CDR3 is 14 amino acids long. CDR1 SEHNR and CDR2 FQNEAQ come from the germline V gene (reference sequence).

The CDR3, as DNA: TGTGCCAGCAGTTTATCTGGGTTGACGGGGGGTGGGAACTATGGCTACACCTTC. It yields the protein CASSLSGLTGGGNYGYTF. The chain has TRBV27 and TRBJ1-2; D is possibly TRBD1 (5 bases). V lost 0 bases to trimming and J lost 2 bases, with 19 bases between them. The CDR3 runs to 18 residues. CDR1 and CDR2 (germline): MNHEY, SMNVEV (reference sequence).

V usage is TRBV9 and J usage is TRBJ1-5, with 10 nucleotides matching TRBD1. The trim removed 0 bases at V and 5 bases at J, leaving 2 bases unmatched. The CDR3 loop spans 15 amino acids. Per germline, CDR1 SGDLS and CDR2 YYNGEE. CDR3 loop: CASSVEGTGDQPQHF. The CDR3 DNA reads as TGTGCCAGCAGCGTAGAGGGGACAGGGGATCAGCCCCAGCATTTT. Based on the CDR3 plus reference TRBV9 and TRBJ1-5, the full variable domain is DSGVTQTPKHLITATGQRVTLRCSPRSGDLSVYWYQQSLDQGLQFLIQYYNGEERAKGNILERFSAQQFPDLHSELNLSSLELGDSALYFCASSVEGTGDQPQHFGDGTRLSIL.

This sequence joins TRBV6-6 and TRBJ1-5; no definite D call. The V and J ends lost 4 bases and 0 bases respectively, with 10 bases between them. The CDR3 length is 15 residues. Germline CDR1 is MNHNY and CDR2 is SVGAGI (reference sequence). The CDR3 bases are TGTGCCAGCAGTTCCGACAAGACTAGCAATCAGCCCCAGCATTTT. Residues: CASSSDKTSNQPQHF.

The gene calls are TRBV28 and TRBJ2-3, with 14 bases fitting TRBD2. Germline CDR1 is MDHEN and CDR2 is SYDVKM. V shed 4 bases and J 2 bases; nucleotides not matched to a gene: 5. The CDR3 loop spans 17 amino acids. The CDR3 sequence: CASSYPGLAGATDTQYF. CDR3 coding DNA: TGTGCCAGCAGTTACCCGGGACTAGCGGGGGCCACAGATACGCAGTATTTT. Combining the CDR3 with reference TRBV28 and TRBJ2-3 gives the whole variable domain DVKVTQSSRYLVKRTGEKVFLECVQDMDHENMFWYRQDPGLGLRLIYFSYDVKMKEKGDIPEGYSVSREKKERFSLILESASTNQTSMYLCASSYPGLAGATDTQYFGPGTRLTVL.

This CDR3 reads CASSRLGLAAVGDTQYF. In DNA form, the CDR3 reads TGTGCCAGCAGCCGCCTGGGACTAGCGGCCGTGGGAGATACGCAGTATTTT. V usage is TRBV5-4 and J usage is TRBJ2-3; 11 bases match TRBD2. V gave up 4 bases and J gave up 5 bases; unmatched junction bases: 12. The CDR3 contains 17 residues. The V gene's germline CDR1 is SGHNT and CDR2 YYREEE (reference sequence).

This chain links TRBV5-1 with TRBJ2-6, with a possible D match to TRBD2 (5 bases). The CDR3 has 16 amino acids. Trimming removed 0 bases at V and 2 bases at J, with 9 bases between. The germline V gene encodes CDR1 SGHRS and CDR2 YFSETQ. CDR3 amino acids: CASSLVSGTGANVLTF. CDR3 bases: TGCGCCAGCAGCTTGGTTTCCGGGACTGGGGCCAACGTCCTGACTTTC.

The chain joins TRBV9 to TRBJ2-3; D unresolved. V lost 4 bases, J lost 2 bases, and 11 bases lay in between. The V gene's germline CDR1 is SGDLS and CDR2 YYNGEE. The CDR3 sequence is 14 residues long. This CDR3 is CASSSRVSTDTQYF. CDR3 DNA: TGTGCCAGCAGCTCTCGGGTCTCCACAGATACGCAGTATTTT.

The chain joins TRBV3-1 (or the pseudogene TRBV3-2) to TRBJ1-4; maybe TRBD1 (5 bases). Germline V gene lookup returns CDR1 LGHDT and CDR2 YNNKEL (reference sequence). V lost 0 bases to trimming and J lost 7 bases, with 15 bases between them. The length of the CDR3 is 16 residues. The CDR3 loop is CASSQDGGAGPEKLFF. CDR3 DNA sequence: TGTGCCAGCAGCCAAGATGGAGGGGCTGGCCCTGAAAAACTGTTTTTT.

In nucleotides, the CDR3 is TGCGCCAGCAGGAAGACAGGGGGCGAGAACACTGAAGCTTTCTTT. Amino acid sequence: CASRKTGGENTEAFF. The chain is built from TRBV10-1 and TRBJ1-1, with 10 bases matching TRBD1. This CDR3 spans 15 amino acids. With 6 bases clipped from V and 1 base from J, the junction kept 5 bases outside the gene matches. Germline V gives CDR1 WNHNN, CDR2 SYGVQD (reference sequence).

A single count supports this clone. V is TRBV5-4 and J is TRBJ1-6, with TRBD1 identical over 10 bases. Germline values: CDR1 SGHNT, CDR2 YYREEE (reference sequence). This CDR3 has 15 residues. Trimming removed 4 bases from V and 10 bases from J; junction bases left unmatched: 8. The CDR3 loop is CASSTTGGGGSPLHF. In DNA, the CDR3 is TGTGCCAGCAGCACGACAGGGGGCGGTGGCTCACCCCTCCACTTT.

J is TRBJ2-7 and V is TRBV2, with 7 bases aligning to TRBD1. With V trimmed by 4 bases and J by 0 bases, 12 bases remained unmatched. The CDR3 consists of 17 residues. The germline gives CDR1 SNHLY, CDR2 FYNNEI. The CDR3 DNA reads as TGTGCCAGCAGTGGTGTCCCTTTTGGGACAGCCTCCTACGAGCAGTACTTC. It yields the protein CASSGVPFGTASYEQYF. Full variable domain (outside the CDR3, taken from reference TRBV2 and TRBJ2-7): EPEVTQTPSHQVTQMGQEVILRCVPISNHLYFYWYRQILGQKVEFLVSFYNNEISEKSEIFDDQFSVERPDGSNFTLKIRSTKLEDSAMYFCASSGVPFGTASYEQYFGPGTRLTVT.

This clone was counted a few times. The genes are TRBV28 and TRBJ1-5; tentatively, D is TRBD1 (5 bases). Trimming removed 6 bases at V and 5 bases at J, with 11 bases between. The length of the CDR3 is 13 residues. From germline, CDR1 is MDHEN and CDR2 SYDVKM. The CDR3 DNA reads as TGTGCCAGCAGAGTCACAGGAGATCAGCCCCAGCATTTT. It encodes CASRVTGDQPQHF.

The CDR3 DNA reads as TGCAGTGCTTCAAGAGTCCCTGAAGCTTTCTTT. Residues: CSASRVPEAFF. The chain links TRBV20-1 to TRBJ1-1; D is unclear. V shed 5 bases and J shed 6 bases, with 10 bases lying between them. The CDR3 loop spans 11 amino acids. Germline loops: CDR1 DFQATT, CDR2 SNEGSKA (reference sequence).

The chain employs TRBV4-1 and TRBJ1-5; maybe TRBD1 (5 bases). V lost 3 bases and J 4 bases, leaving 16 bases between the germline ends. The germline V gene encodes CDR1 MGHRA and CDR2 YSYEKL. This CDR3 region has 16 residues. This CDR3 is CASSQSQGLENQPQHF. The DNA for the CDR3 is TGCGCCAGCAGCCAGTCCCAGGGATTGGAGAATCAGCCCCAGCATTTT.

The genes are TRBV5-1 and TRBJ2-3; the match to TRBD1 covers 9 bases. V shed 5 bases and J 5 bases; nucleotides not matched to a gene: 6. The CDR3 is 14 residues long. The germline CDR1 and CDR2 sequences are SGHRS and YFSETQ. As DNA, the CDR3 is TGCGCCAGCAGGAAACAGGGGGCTATAGATACGCAGTATTTT. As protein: CASRKQGAIDTQYF.

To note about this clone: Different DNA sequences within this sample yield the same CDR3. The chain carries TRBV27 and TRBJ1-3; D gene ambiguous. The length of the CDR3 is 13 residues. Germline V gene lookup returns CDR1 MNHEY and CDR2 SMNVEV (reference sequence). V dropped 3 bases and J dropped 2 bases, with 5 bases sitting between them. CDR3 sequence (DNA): TGTGCCAGCAGTTTTCAGGCTGGAAACACCATATATTTT. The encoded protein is CASSFQAGNTIYF.

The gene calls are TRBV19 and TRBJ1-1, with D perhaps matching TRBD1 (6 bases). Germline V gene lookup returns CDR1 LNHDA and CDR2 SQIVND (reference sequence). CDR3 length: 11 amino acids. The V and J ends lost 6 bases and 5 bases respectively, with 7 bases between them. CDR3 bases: TGTGCCAGTAGGCAGGGGACTGAAGCTTTCTTT. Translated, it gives CASRQGTEAFF. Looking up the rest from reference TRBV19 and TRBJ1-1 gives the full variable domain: DGGITQSPKYLFRKEGQNVTLSCEQNLNHDAMYWYRQDPGQGLRLIYYSQIVNDFQKGDIAEGYSVSREKKESFPLTVTSAQKNPTAFYLCASRQGTEAFFGQGTRLTVV.

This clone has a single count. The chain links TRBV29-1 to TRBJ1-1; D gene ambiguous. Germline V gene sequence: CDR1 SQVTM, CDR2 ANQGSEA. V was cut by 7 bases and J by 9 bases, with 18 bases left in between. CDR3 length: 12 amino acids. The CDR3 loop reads CSAPEGSAQAFF. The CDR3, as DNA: TGCAGCGCCCCGGAGGGAAGCGCCCAAGCTTTCTTT.

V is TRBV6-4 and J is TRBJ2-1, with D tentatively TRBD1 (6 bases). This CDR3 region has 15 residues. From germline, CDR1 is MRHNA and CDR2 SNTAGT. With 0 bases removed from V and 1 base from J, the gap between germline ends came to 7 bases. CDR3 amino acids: CASSDSQGSYNEQFF. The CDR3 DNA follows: TGTGCCAGCAGTGACTCACAGGGATCCTACAATGAGCAGTTCTTC.

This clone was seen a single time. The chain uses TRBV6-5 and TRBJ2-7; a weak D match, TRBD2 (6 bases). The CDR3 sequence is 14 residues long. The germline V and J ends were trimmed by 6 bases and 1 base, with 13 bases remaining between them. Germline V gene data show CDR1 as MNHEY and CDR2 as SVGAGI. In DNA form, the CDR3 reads TGTGCCAGCAGCGCCCTCCGGGAGTCCTACGAGCAGTACTTC. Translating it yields CASSALRESYEQYF.

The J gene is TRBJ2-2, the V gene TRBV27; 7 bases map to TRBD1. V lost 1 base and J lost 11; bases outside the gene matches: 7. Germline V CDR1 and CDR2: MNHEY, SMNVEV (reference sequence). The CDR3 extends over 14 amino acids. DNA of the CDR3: TGTGCCAGCAGTTTATTCAGGGGGACCCCAGAGCTGTTTTTT. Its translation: CASSLFRGTPELFF.

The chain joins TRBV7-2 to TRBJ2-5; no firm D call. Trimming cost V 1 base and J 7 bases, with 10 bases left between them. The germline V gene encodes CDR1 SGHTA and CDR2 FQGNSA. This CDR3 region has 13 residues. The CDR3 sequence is CASSLVFGGTQYF. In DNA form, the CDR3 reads TGTGCCAGCAGCTTAGTCTTCGGCGGGACCCAGTACTTC.

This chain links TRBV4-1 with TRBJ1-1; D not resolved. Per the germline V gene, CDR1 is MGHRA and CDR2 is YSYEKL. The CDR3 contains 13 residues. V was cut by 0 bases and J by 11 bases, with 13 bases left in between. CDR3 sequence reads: CASSQDPTGRAFF. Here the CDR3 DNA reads TGCGCCAGCAGCCAAGACCCCACGGGGAGGGCTTTCTTT.

The CDR3: CASIVSRDTEAFF. The CDR3 DNA reads as TGTGCCAGCATCGTATCCAGGGACACTGAAGCTTTCTTT. V usage is TRBV6-5 and J usage is TRBJ1-1; possible D gene TRBD1, 5 bases. This CDR3 is 13 amino acids long. V was clipped by 7 bases and J by 3 bases, with 12 bases between them. Looked up from germline, CDR1 is MNHEY and CDR2 is SVGAGI.

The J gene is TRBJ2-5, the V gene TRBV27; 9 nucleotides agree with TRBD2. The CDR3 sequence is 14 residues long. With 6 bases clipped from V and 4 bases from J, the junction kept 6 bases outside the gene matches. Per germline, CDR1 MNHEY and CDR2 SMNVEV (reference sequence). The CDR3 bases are TGTGCCAGCAGGTTTGGTAGCGGGGGAGAGACCCAGTACTTC. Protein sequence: CASRFGSGGETQYF.

In DNA form, the CDR3 reads TGTGCCAGCAGTATAGGGGGTGATACGCAGTATTTT. Its translation: CASSIGGDTQYF. This rearrangement joins TRBV6-5 to TRBJ2-3; TRBD1 is a possible D gene (6 bases). Trimming shortened V by 5 bases and J by 6 bases, and 9 bases separated the two germline ends. CDR1 is MNHEY and CDR2 is SVGAGI in the germline V gene. The CDR3 length is 12 residues.